The 17 T cell receptor beta chains below were found in one sample sequenced in a study of liver allograft versus peripheral blood T cells. Study-level information: Graft-liver T cell receptor repertoires were compared against recipient peripheral blood repertoires.

TCRdb used MiXCR to reprocess the reads, holding one entry per CDR3 protein. The repertoire consists of some 10,000 distinct CDR3 sequences, with 19% occurring once and the leading ten covering 1.5% to 2%. Receptor source: a human patient who had a liver transplant. The graft donor may have contributed some T cells.

On this clonotype: This may stem from a read error, because a much larger clone lies one nucleotide away. The chain uses TRBV18 and TRBJ2-3; D possibly corresponds to TRBD1 (6 bases). The V gene lost 2 bases and the J gene lost 0 bases, with 6 bases spanning the gap. Looked up from germline, CDR1 is KGHSH and CDR2 is LQKENI. The CDR3 covers 14 residues. The CDR3 sequence: CASSPGTSTDTQYF. In nucleotides, the CDR3 is TGTGCCAGCTCACCAGGGACAAGCACAGATACGCAGTATTTT.

V gene TRBV30 combines with J gene TRBJ1-5; 7 nucleotides line up with TRBD1. The CDR3 runs 14 residues. V trimming: 2 bases; J trimming: 6 bases; junction bases outside the gene matches: 7. The V gene's germline CDR1 is GTSNPN and CDR2 SVGIG (reference sequence). CDR3 bases: TGTGCCTGGAGTTCGACAGGGTCGAGTCAGCCCCAGCATTTT. This gives the protein CAWSSTGSSQPQHF.

At least ten counts were recorded for this clonotype. The chain links TRBV6-5 to TRBJ1-4; 10 positions match TRBD1. V trimming: 6 bases; J trimming: 10 bases; junction bases outside the gene matches: 8. The CDR3 has 14 residues. CDR1 is MNHEY and CDR2 is SVGAGI in the germline V gene. CDR3 nucleotides: TGTGCCAGCAGACTCGACAGGGGGCAGGGAAAACTGTTTTTT. The encoded protein is CASRLDRGQGKLFF.

V gene TRBV20-1 combines with J gene TRBJ2-1, with D possibly being TRBD1 or TRBD2 (5 bases each). Per germline, CDR1 DFQATT and CDR2 SNEGSKA (reference sequence). V was trimmed by 4 bases and J by 1 base, leaving 8 bases between them. The CDR3 loop spans 13 amino acids. CDR3 in amino acids: CSAKRGSYNEQFF. For the CDR3, the DNA is TGCAGTGCTAAGAGGGGTTCCTACAATGAGCAGTTCTTC.

This clonotype came up a few times. The chain carries TRBV7-3 and TRBJ1-1; maybe TRBD1 (5 bases). The CDR3 contains 14 residues. V was shortened by 5 bases and J by 3 bases, with 13 bases between the two germline ends. Germline CDR1 SGHTA, CDR2 FQGTGA. Here the CDR3 reads CASSPSGGDTEAFF. The CDR3 DNA sequence: TGTGCCAGCAGCCCCTCGGGGGGTGACACTGAAGCTTTCTTT.

This clonotype came up a few times. The J gene is TRBJ1-5, the V gene TRBV6-6; D call uncertain. The CDR3 is made up of 15 amino acids. CDR1 is MNHNY, CDR2 SVGAGI, per germline (reference sequence). V lost 0 bases and J lost 3, with 9 bases in between. The CDR3 DNA sequence: TGTGCCAGCAGTTACTCGAGTCAGGTCAATCAGCCCCAGCATTTT. Translated: CASSYSSQVNQPQHF.

This clonotype is termed medium-sized. The chain carries TRBV6-1 and TRBJ2-1; 7 bases match TRBD2. The germline gives CDR1 MNHNS, CDR2 SASEGT. The CDR3 extends over 14 amino acids. V lost 5 bases and J lost 6; bases outside the gene matches: 7. CDR3 amino acids: CASSPDRTSNEQFF. The DNA of the CDR3 is TGTGCCAGCAGTCCCGACCGGACTAGCAATGAGCAGTTCTTC.

Remarks on this clonotype: One base away lies a much larger clone, so this may be a sequencing read error. The genes are TRBV6-5 and TRBJ2-3, with D possibly being TRBD1 or TRBD2 (5 bases each). Germline CDR1 is MNHEY and CDR2 is SVGAGI. The ends were cut back, 5 bases at V and 2 bases at J, with 8 bases in the middle. This CDR3 spans 13 amino acids. The CDR3 region is CASSPGLTDTQYF. CDR3 sequence (DNA): TGTGCCAGCAGTCCGGGGCTCACAGATACGCAGTATTTT.

This clonotype is termed medium-sized. The gene calls are TRBV18 and TRBJ2-5; a weak D match, TRBD2 (6 bases). Trimming took 3 bases from V and 5 from J, leaving 10 bases between them. Germline CDR1 is KGHSH and CDR2 is LQKENI. This CDR3 is built from 13 residues. CDR3 residues: CASSPQGGETQYF. As DNA, the CDR3 is TGTGCCAGCTCACCTCAGGGAGGCGAGACCCAGTACTTC. Full variable domain (missing parts from reference TRBV18 and TRBJ2-5): NAGVMQNPRHLVRRRGQEARLRCSPMKGHSHVYWYRQLPEEGLKFMVYLQKENIIDESGMPKERFSAEFPKEGPSILRIQQVVRGDSAAYFCASSPQGGETQYFGPGTRLLVL.

This clonotype was seen a few times. The V call is TRBV20-1, the J call TRBJ1-1; D uncertain. The CDR3 extends over 13 amino acids. Germline loops: CDR1 DFQATT, CDR2 SNEGSKA (reference sequence). V lost 1 base and J 3 bases, leaving 9 bases between the germline ends. The CDR3 coding sequence is TGCAGTGCTAGAGGAGACGCGGACACTGAAGCTTTCTTT. Translating it yields CSARGDADTEAFF.

V and J are TRBV28 and TRBJ2-5; possible D gene TRBD2, 7 bases. The CDR3 is made up of 14 amino acids. Deletions cut 2 bases from V and 10 bases from J, with 17 bases between. CDR1 and CDR2 (germline): MDHEN, SYDVKM. CDR3 amino acids: CASSLVGAGVIQYF. The CDR3 nucleotides are TGTGCCAGCAGTTTAGTGGGGGCGGGGGTAATCCAGTACTTC.

This clonotype has a handful of counts. The genes are TRBV11-2 and TRBJ1-2; 9 bases line up with TRBD1. The germline CDR1 and CDR2 sequences are SGHAT and FQNNGV. The V and J ends lost 3 bases and 7 bases, in that order; junction bases with no gene match: 6. The CDR3 covers 14 residues. The CDR3 protein is CASSFGDRAAGYTF. The DNA of the CDR3 is TGTGCCAGCAGCTTCGGGGACAGGGCGGCTGGCTACACCTTC.

The J gene is TRBJ1-6, the V gene TRBV20-1; 8 nucleotides match TRBD1. CDR3 length: 15 residues. Unmatched junction bases numbered 11, after V lost 6 bases and J lost 7 bases. Germline V gives CDR1 DFQATT, CDR2 SNEGSKA (reference sequence). The CDR3 sequence: CSAHRGAGGNSPLHF. The CDR3 DNA reads as TGCAGTGCACACAGGGGGGCAGGGGGGAATTCACCCCTCCACTTT.

This CDR3 reads CASRTDRSIQPQHF. The DNA of the CDR3 is TGTGCCAGCAGAACCGACAGGAGTATACAGCCCCAGCATTTT. The gene calls are TRBV28 and TRBJ1-5; D may be TRBD1 (6 bases). Looked up from germline, CDR1 is MDHEN and CDR2 is SYDVKM. CDR3 size: 14 residues. V was cut by 6 bases and J by 7 bases, with 16 bases left in between.

The V call is TRBV6-6, the J call TRBJ2-7; TRBD2 aligns across 11 bases. Germline-derived CDR1 and CDR2 are MNHNY and SVGAGI (reference sequence). The CDR3 has 15 residues. After removal of 6 bases from V and 1 base from J, the junction contained 5 bases not matched to a gene. The CDR3 reads CASSLSGRASYEQYF. The CDR3 region has the DNA TGTGCCAGCAGCCTTAGCGGGAGGGCTTCCTACGAGCAGTACTTC.

This clonotype is termed medium-sized. The rearrangement links TRBV18 to TRBJ1-4; no clear D. Germline CDR1 reads KGHSH; CDR2 reads LQKENI. The CDR3 is made up of 16 amino acids. Trimming cost V 1 base and J 0 bases, with 9 bases left between them. The CDR3 here is CASSPRLDTTNEKLFF. The CDR3 DNA sequence: TGTGCCAGCTCACCACGTCTGGATACAACTAATGAAAAACTGTTTTTT.

The rearrangement links TRBV6-5 to TRBJ2-7; 8 bases fit TRBD1. This CDR3 is built from 14 residues. The V gene's germline CDR1 is MNHEY and CDR2 SVGAGI. V lost 6 bases, J lost 0 bases, and 4 bases stayed unmatched. In DNA form, the CDR3 reads TGTGCCAGCAGCCCTGACAGGGGCTCCTACGAGCAGTACTTC. Translating it yields CASSPDRGSYEQYF.